One sample yielded the 21 T cell receptor beta chains listed below, sequenced in a study of T cells in Graves' hyperthyroidism and ophthalmopathy. RNA transcripts served as the template for amplifying TCR beta CDR3 regions. First-round RT-PCR targeting the TCR CDR3 was performed with the HTBI primer set. MiXCR, run by TCRdb on the multiplex PCR reads, gives a single entry per CDR3 protein. Found here are approximately 720,000 distinct CDR3 sequences, 18% of them singletons; the top ten hold roughly 17%. The sequenced material came from blood. The receptors originated from a woman between 45 and 60 years old with Graves' hyperthyroidism that later progressed to Graves' ophthalmopathy.

This clonotype has a count of ten or more. V gene TRBV11-2 combines with J gene TRBJ2-3, with a tentative D call TRBD1 (5 bases). Per germline, CDR1 SGHAT and CDR2 FQNNGV. The ends were cut back, 1 base at V and 2 bases at J, with 16 bases in the middle. CDR3 length: 17 amino acids. DNA of the CDR3: TGTGCCAGCAGCTTAGGAGGCCAGGGCGGTCACACAGATACGCAGTATTTT. This gives the protein CASSLGGQGGHTDTQYF.

Comment on this clonotype: A read error may explain this, as a much larger clone is one base away. The J gene is TRBJ2-7, the V gene TRBV3-1; D is unresolved. The germline gives CDR1 LGHDT, CDR2 YNNKEL (reference sequence). The CDR3 runs 13 residues. The CDR3 DNA is TGTGCCACCAGCGAGGACCTACAATACGAGCAGTACTTC. This gives the protein CATSEDLQYEQYF.

In its sample, this clonotype was seen many times. J is TRBJ1-2 and V is TRBV6-1; 10 bases are shared with TRBD1. The ends lost 7 bases at V and 7 bases at J; junction bases unmatched: 15. CDR1 MNHNS and CDR2 SASEGT come from the germline V gene. CDR3 length equals 16 residues. The CDR3 DNA follows: TGTGCCAGCAACCCTGGTGGGGGACAGGGGACTGGTGGCTACACCTTC. This gives the protein CASNPGGGQGTGGYTF.

This chain uses TRBV5-5 with TRBJ2-3; TRBD2 matches at 11 bases. This CDR3 has 14 amino acids. The germline V gene has CDR1 SGHKS and CDR2 YYEKEE (reference sequence). Unmatched junction bases numbered 6, after V lost 5 bases and J lost 7 bases. CDR3 nucleotide sequence: TGTGCCAGCAGAATTAGCGGGGGGGCGTATACGCAGTATTTT. Its translation is CASRISGGAYTQYF.

Many counts were recorded for this clonotype. The rearrangement uses TRBV14 and TRBJ2-1; D not certain. Germline V lookup: CDR1 SGHDN, CDR2 FVKESK. Deletions cut 3 bases from V and 4 bases from J, with 7 bases between. This CDR3 is built from 13 residues. Here the CDR3 reads CASSHGAYNEQFF. CDR3 DNA: TGTGCCAGCAGCCACGGCGCTTACAATGAGCAGTTCTTC. The full variable domain, its missing parts supplied by reference TRBV14 and TRBJ2-1, is EAGVTQFPSHSVIEKGQTVTLRCDPISGHDNLYWYRRVMGKEIKFLLHFVKESKQDESGMPNNRFLAERTGGTYSTLKVQPAELEDSGVYFCASSHGAYNEQFFGPGTRLTVL.

The genes are TRBV4-1 and TRBJ1-2, with 9 bases fitting TRBD1. CDR3 length: 16 residues. From germline, CDR1 is MGHRA and CDR2 YSYEKL. V trimming: 0 bases; J trimming: 5 bases; junction bases outside the gene matches: 7. The CDR3 region is CASSQETTGGVYGYTF. The CDR3, as DNA: TGCGCCAGCAGCCAAGAGACGACAGGGGGGGTTTATGGCTACACCTTC.

This rearrangement joins TRBV5-1 to TRBJ2-6; D possibly corresponds to TRBD1 (5 bases). The CDR3 spans 17 residues. From germline, CDR1 is SGHRS and CDR2 YFSETQ. V was clipped by 1 base and J by 0 bases, with 11 bases between them. CDR3 loop: CASSLQSRVSGANVLTF. CDR3 sequence (DNA): TGCGCCAGCAGCTTGCAGTCCAGGGTCTCTGGGGCCAACGTCCTGACTTTC.

This clonotype was counted at least ten times. This sequence joins TRBV30 and TRBJ1-2; TRBD1 matches at 8 bases. J lost 8 bases, V lost 5 bases, and 16 bases had no gene match. This CDR3 has 15 amino acids. The germline gives CDR1 GTSNPN, CDR2 SVGIG (reference sequence). This CDR3 reads CAWRDTGTGSIGYTF. CDR3 nucleotides: TGTGCCTGGCGTGATACCGGGACAGGCTCTATCGGCTACACCTTC.

This clonotype showed up just a few times. The rearrangement uses TRBV19 and TRBJ1-1, with a possible D match to TRBD1 (5 bases). Trimming removed 5 bases from V and 11 bases from J, with 21 bases in between. CDR3 length equals 14 residues. Germline V gives CDR1 LNHDA, CDR2 SQIVND (reference sequence). CDR3 sequence (DNA): TGTGCCAGTAGTGATTTCCGGGACCCCGGGCGGGCTTTCTTT. This codes for CASSDFRDPGRAFF.

The chain links TRBV13 to TRBJ1-1, with D possibly being TRBD1 (5 bases). The V and J ends lost 2 bases and 6 bases respectively, with 10 bases between them. There are 13 residues in the CDR3. The V gene's germline CDR1 is PRHDT and CDR2 FYEKMQ (reference sequence). The DNA of the CDR3 is TGTGCCAGCAGCTTATCTCAAGGGGCTGAAGCTTTCTTT. It yields the protein CASSLSQGAEAFF.

In this sample, this clonotype turned up many times. The genes are TRBV12-3 or TRBV12-4 and TRBJ1-2, with D possibly being TRBD1 (5 bases). The V end was cut by 0 bases, the J end by 3 bases, with 8 bases between. The CDR3 is made up of 14 amino acids. The CDR3 DNA reads as TGTGCCAGCAGTTTAGCTAGGGACTACTATGGCTACACCTTC. Translation gives CASSLARDYYGYTF.

This clonotype was detected a few times. This sequence joins TRBV15 and TRBJ1-3; D uncertain. CDR3 length: 15 amino acids. V gave up 0 bases and J gave up 0 bases, with 6 bases separating them. Germline assignment: CDR1 LNHNV and CDR2 YYDKDF (reference sequence). CDR3 DNA sequence: TGTGCCACCAGCAGAGATAAGATCTCTGGAAACACCATATATTTT. Its protein is CATSRDKISGNTIYF.

This clonotype was detected ten times or more. The chain couples TRBV12-3 or TRBV12-4 to TRBJ2-1; D possibly corresponds to TRBD2 (5 bases). Trimming removed 5 bases at V and 4 bases at J, with 6 bases between. The CDR3 runs to 12 residues. CDR3 in amino acids: CASSGEYNEQFF. The CDR3 nucleotides are TGTGCCAGCAGTGGGGAGTACAATGAGCAGTTCTTC.

The gene calls are TRBV7-9 and TRBJ2-3; 11 nucleotides agree with TRBD2. The CDR3 spans 17 residues. V trimming: 3 bases; J trimming: 5 bases; junction bases outside the gene matches: 10. Germline V gene data show CDR1 as SEHNR and CDR2 as FQNEAQ (reference sequence). CDR3 amino acids: CASSFILLAGGRDTQYF. CDR3 DNA: TGTGCCAGCAGCTTTATTCTTCTAGCGGGGGGAAGAGATACGCAGTATTTT.

This clonotype was picked up many times. This sequence joins TRBV6-1 and TRBJ1-2; the D gene is possibly TRBD1 (5 bases). V was shortened by 2 bases and J by 0 bases, with 13 bases between the two germline ends. Germline CDR1 and CDR2: MNHNS and SASEGT. CDR3 size: 16 residues. The DNA for the CDR3 is TGTGCCAGCAGTGAAATGCACGGGGGGACTAACTATGGCTACACCTTC. As protein: CASSEMHGGTNYGYTF.

The rearrangement links TRBV6-2 or TRBV6-3 to TRBJ2-7; TRBD2 matches 11 bases. Trimming took 7 bases from V and 0 from J; bases not matched to a gene: 8. Germline loops: CDR1 MNHEY, CDR2 SVGEGT. The CDR3 extends over 16 amino acids. The CDR3 reads CASKLAGALSSYEQYF. DNA of the CDR3: TGTGCCAGCAAACTAGCGGGGGCCCTAAGCTCCTACGAGCAGTACTTC.

This clonotype has a count of ten or more. This chain joins TRBV6-2 or TRBV6-3 and TRBJ1-1; D not certain. The CDR3 totals 14 residues. The V end lost 2 bases, the J end lost 1 base, and 8 bases lay between the germline ends. Germline CDR1 and CDR2: MNHEY and SVGEGT. The chain's CDR3 is CASSYLEGNTEAFF. CDR3 bases: TGTGCCAGCAGTTACCTGGAAGGGAACACTGAAGCTTTCTTT.

This clonotype was picked up a small number of times. The rearrangement uses TRBV15 and TRBJ2-5, with 7 bases fitting TRBD2. Losses at the gene ends were 0 bases for V and 2 bases for J; bases not matched to a gene: 3. CDR1 is LNHNV, CDR2 YYDKDF, per germline (reference sequence). The CDR3 consists of 15 residues. The CDR3 coding sequence is TGTGCCACCAGCAGAGATCTGCGGGGGCAAGAGACCCAGTACTTC. Encoded protein: CATSRDLRGQETQYF.

This clonotype was seen ten or more times. V and J are TRBV11-3 and TRBJ2-5; TRBD1 aligns across 7 bases. V lost 3 bases to trimming and J lost 2 bases; unmatched junction nucleotides: 12. This CDR3 spans 17 amino acids. Germline V lookup: CDR1 SGHNT, CDR2 YENEEA. CDR3 region: CASSFHQNRGRQETQYF. The CDR3 coding sequence is TGTGCCAGCAGCTTCCACCAAAACAGGGGTAGGCAAGAGACCCAGTACTTC. The full variable domain, in which reference TRBV11-3 and TRBJ2-5 provide the parts outside the CDR3, is EAGVVQSPRYKIIEKKQPVAFWCNPISGHNTLYWYLQNLGQGPELLIRYENEEAVDDSQLPKDRFSAERLKGVDSTLKIQPAELGDSAVYLCASSFHQNRGRQETQYFGPGTRLLVL.

The chain uses TRBV7-3 and TRBJ1-1; 7 bases agree with TRBD1. V trimming: 4 bases; J trimming: 5 bases; junction bases outside the gene matches: 4. This CDR3 has 13 residues. Germline values: CDR1 SGHTA, CDR2 FQGTGA. CDR3 sequence (DNA): TGTGCCAGCAGCTCGAAACAGGGGACTGAAGCTTTCTTT. It specifies CASSSKQGTEAFF.

This clonotype was counted only a few times. The J gene is TRBJ1-2, the V gene TRBV15, with a possible D match to TRBD1 (5 bases). Deletions cut 0 bases from V and 8 bases from J, with 16 bases between. The CDR3 is 15 residues long. From germline, CDR1 is LNHNV and CDR2 YYDKDF (reference sequence). The CDR3 nucleotides are TGTGCCACCAGCAGAGATAAATCGGGGACTGGCGGCTACACCTTC. It codes for CATSRDKSGTGGYTF.